Sequencing of this TCR beta chain was carried out in a study of cytomegalovirus exposure and HLA in healthy donors. Study-wide points: TCR beta V- and J-gene trimming was later associated with a missense DCLRE1C variant.

About this clone: Its antigen remains unidentified.

The J segment lost 5 bases and the V segment lost 2 bases, leaving 3 bases of the junction unmatched. The CDR3 runs to 14 residues. Germline V CDR1 and CDR2: GTSNPN, SVGIG (reference sequence). PCR amplification relied on 60 Vbeta primers (plus 13 Jbeta primers). Using immunoSEQ multiplex PCR, the repertoire was profiled, and TCRdb retains in-frame clones only, with some absent. In the table there are 100,000 to 150,000 clones, 81% of which are singletons. V gene TRBV30 combines with J gene TRBJ2-2, with 9 bases fitting TRBD2. Sequencing was performed on PBMCs. The sequence derives from a man aged 18 to 30 in good health and CMV-seropositive. CDR3 DNA: TGTGCCTGGAGTAACCTAGCGGGGACCGGGGAGCTGTTTTTT. Its protein product is CAWSNLAGTGELFF.